Each of the 19 T cell receptor beta chains below was sequenced from the same sample in a study of T-cell reconstitution after alpha-beta-depleted transplantation in children. Preparation of the TCRbeta library used unique molecular identifiers. TCRdb recomputed calls from the PCR reads with MiXCR, one row per CDR3 protein. In the table there are 200,000 to 250,000 distinct CDR3 sequences, roughly 8.3% of which are singletons. Here the sequenced sample was PBMCs, mostly from graft donor cells, taken 360 days after TCRalphabeta/CD19-depleted stem cell transplant. The receptor source for this set is a male patient aged 2-15 years who had a stem cell transplant for acute myeloid leukemia, so the T cells may come from the graft donor.

At least ten counts were recorded for this clonotype. This chain connects TRBV29-1 to TRBJ2-7, with D perhaps matching TRBD2 (5 bases). This CDR3 spans 15 amino acids. Trimming removed 4 bases from V and 1 base from J, with 17 bases in between. The germline gives CDR1 SQVTM, CDR2 ANQGSEA. The DNA for the CDR3 is TGCAGCGTTGCGGTCGGGGTCAAGGGTTCCTACGAGCAGTACTTC. It specifies CSVAVGVKGSYEQYF.

This clonotype was seen ten or more times. This CDR3 is CASSLSLTNYEQYV. Written as DNA, the CDR3 is TGTGCCAGCAGCCTTTCCCTTACAAACTACGAGCAGTACGTC. The rearrangement uses TRBV5-5 and TRBJ2-7; D call uncertain. Germline V lookup: CDR1 SGHKS, CDR2 YYEKEE (reference sequence). Trimming stripped 4 bases from V and 3 bases from J, with 14 bases between. CDR3 length: 14 amino acids.

The sample holds a few counts of this clonotype. The chain combines TRBV12-3 or TRBV12-4 with TRBJ2-5; weak D call: TRBD2 (6 bases). This CDR3 has 14 residues. V lost 6 bases and J 0 bases, leaving 11 bases between the germline ends. The CDR3 sequence is CASRGGDYQETQYF. The CDR3 DNA reads as TGTGCCAGCAGGGGCGGGGATTACCAAGAGACCCAGTACTTC.

This rearrangement joins TRBV28 to TRBJ2-2, with D uncertain. The length of the CDR3 is 16 residues. CDR1 MDHEN and CDR2 SYDVKM come from the germline V gene. Trimming cost V 4 bases and J 0 bases, with 12 bases left between them. DNA of the CDR3: TGTGCCAGCAGTTCCCCAAGGATACCGAACACCGGGGAGCTGTTTTTT. This gives the protein CASSSPRIPNTGELFF.

In its sample, this clonotype was seen many times. The chain employs TRBV21-1 and TRBJ2-5; TRBD1, the table's D call, lacks a check against the DNA. TRBV21-1 is flagged as a pseudogene. The CDR3 is 16 residues long. The CDR3 nucleotides are TGTGCCAGCAGCAAAGGAGGTAGACAGGGGCAAGAGACCCAGTACTTC. This codes for CASSKGGRQGQETQYF.

This clonotype showed up many times. The rearrangement joins TRBV4-2 to TRBJ2-1; 7 bases map to TRBD2. Germline CDR1 LGHNA, CDR2 YNFKEQ. The CDR3 loop spans 16 amino acids. J was trimmed by 4 bases and V by 0 bases; bases with no gene match: 6. The CDR3 DNA is TGTGCCAGCAGCCAAGATCCCGGGGGGATATACAATGAGCAGTTCTTC. Protein product: CASSQDPGGIYNEQFF.

Remarks on this clonotype: Sequence at one end of the junction differs from germline and may be a read error. The chain joins TRBV20-1 to TRBJ2-3; maybe TRBD2 (5 bases). CDR1 is DFQATT, CDR2 SNEGSKA, per germline (reference sequence). This CDR3 contains 11 residues. The CDR3 nucleotides read TGCAGTGCTTCTAGCACAAATACGCAGTATTTT. Translation: CSASSTNTQYF.

The chain employs TRBV14 and TRBJ1-1, with D perhaps matching TRBD1 (5 bases). CDR1 and CDR2 (germline): SGHDN, FVKESK. Between the trimmed V and J ends, which lost 2 bases and 5 bases, there was a span of 12 bases. The CDR3 has 14 amino acids. The CDR3 loop is CASSQRQLGTEAFF. Here the CDR3 DNA reads TGTGCCAGCAGCCAACGACAGTTGGGAACTGAAGCTTTCTTT.

The table lists this clonotype with many counts. The V and J genes are TRBV10-3 and TRBJ2-2, with D unclear. Germline CDR1 reads ENHRY; CDR2 reads SYGVKD. This CDR3 has 15 residues. V lost 6 bases, J lost 1 base, and 12 bases lay in between. The CDR3 loop is CAIRDFHRNTGELFF. CDR3 coding DNA: TGTGCCATCAGGGATTTTCACAGGAACACCGGGGAGCTGTTTTTT.

This clonotype was observed many times. The chain uses TRBV5-1 and TRBJ2-3, with D perhaps TRBD1 (6 bases). V lost 2 bases, J lost 10 bases, and 20 bases lay in between. This CDR3 is 15 amino acids long. Germline assignment: CDR1 SGHRS and CDR2 YFSETQ. In nucleotides, the CDR3 is TGCGCCAGCAGCTTAGGACAGAATTTCCTAGGAGCGCAGTATTTT. It is translated as CASSLGQNFLGAQYF.

In its sample, this clonotype was seen a few times. The rearrangement joins TRBV5-1 to TRBJ2-7, with 9 bases lining up with TRBD1. This CDR3 comprises 14 residues. Losses at the gene ends were 5 bases for V and 3 bases for J; bases not matched to a gene: 6. Germline CDR1 reads SGHRS; CDR2 reads YFSETQ. The CDR3 reads CASSLGGQGYEQYV. CDR3 nucleotides: TGCGCCAGCAGTCTTGGGGGACAGGGCTACGAGCAGTACGTC.

The table lists this clonotype with a few counts. This chain joins TRBV3-1 and TRBJ2-3, with D possibly being TRBD1 (8 bases). V was shortened by 0 bases and J by 1 base, with 26 bases between the two germline ends. The CDR3 consists of 21 residues. Germline CDR1 is LGHDT and CDR2 is YNNKEL (reference sequence). CDR3 sequence (DNA): TGTGCCAGCAGCCAAGAAAACCTTTTAATATGGACAGGGAGGGGCACAGATACGCAGTATTTT. The encoded protein is CASSQENLLIWTGRGTDTQYF.

This clonotype was seen a handful of times. V gene TRBV7-9 combines with J gene TRBJ2-7; D may be TRBD1 (5 bases). Germline V gene lookup returns CDR1 SEHNR and CDR2 FQNEAQ (reference sequence). V was clipped by 5 bases and J by 6 bases, with 11 bases between them. CDR3 length: 12 amino acids. Here the CDR3 reads CASSPTGAEQYF. The CDR3 bases are TGTGCCAGCAGCCCGACTGGGGCCGAGCAGTACTTC.

This clonotype was counted at least ten times. The gene calls are TRBV4-1 and TRBJ1-5, with D possibly being TRBD1 (5 bases). The germline V gene has CDR1 MGHRA and CDR2 YSYEKL. The CDR3 runs to 14 residues. V gave up 2 bases and J gave up 6 bases, with 11 bases separating them. CDR3 coding DNA: TGCGCCAGCAGCCAACTGGGACTGTCTCAGCCCCAGCATTTT. Amino acids: CASSQLGLSQPQHF.

This clonotype appeared many times. The chain combines TRBV6-5 with TRBJ1-3, with a tentative D call TRBD1 (5 bases). Trimming removed 2 bases from V and 2 bases from J, with 13 bases in between. The CDR3 loop spans 16 amino acids. Germline CDR1 reads MNHEY; CDR2 reads SVGAGI. This chain's CDR3 is CASSYSPGTAGNTIYF. CDR3 coding DNA: TGTGCCAGCAGTTACAGCCCAGGGACGGCTGGAAACACCATATATTTT.

The chain recombines TRBV7-6 with TRBJ2-1; 7 nucleotides line up with TRBD2. CDR3 length: 15 amino acids. Germline V gene data show CDR1 as SGHVS and CDR2 as FNYEAQ. The V gene end was trimmed by 3 bases and the J gene end by 6 bases; junction bases not matched to a gene: 8. This chain's CDR3 is CASSLTSLRSNEQFF. The DNA for the CDR3 is TGTGCCAGCAGCTTGACTAGCCTTCGGAGCAATGAGCAGTTCTTC. The full variable domain, rest sourced from reference TRBV7-6 and TRBJ2-1, is GAGVSQSPRYKVTKRGQDVALRCDPISGHVSLYWYRQALGQGPEFLTYFNYEAQQDKSGLPNDRFSAERPEGSISTLTIQRTEQRDSAMYRCASSLTSLRSNEQFFGPGTRLTVL.

The V call is TRBV5-5, the J call TRBJ2-2; D might be TRBD2 (5 bases). CDR3 length: 17 amino acids. V was shortened by 0 bases and J by 1 base, with 13 bases between the two germline ends. Germline V gene sequence: CDR1 SGHKS, CDR2 YYEKEE (reference sequence). The DNA of the CDR3 is TGTGCCAGCAGCTTGGAACCCCAGCGGCGGAACACCGGGGAGCTGTTTTTT. The encoded protein is CASSLEPQRRNTGELFF.

J is TRBJ2-5 and V is TRBV12-3 or TRBV12-4, with a possible D match to TRBD2 (6 bases). Trimming removed 3 bases at V and 0 bases at J, with 17 bases between. The CDR3 sequence is 17 residues long. CDR3 region: CASSFMWSGLYQETQYF. DNA for the CDR3: TGTGCCAGCAGTTTTATGTGGAGCGGGTTGTACCAAGAGACCCAGTACTTC.

The V gene is TRBV7-6, the J gene TRBJ2-7; D remains ambiguous. V gave up 4 bases and J gave up 5 bases, with 12 bases separating them. The germline V gene encodes CDR1 SGHVS and CDR2 FNYEAQ. CDR3 length: 13 residues. The CDR3, as DNA: TGTGCCAGCAGCTACGGGCCCCCTAACGAGCAGTACTTC. Its translation: CASSYGPPNEQYF.